Listed here is a single T cell receptor (beta chain). The target antigen is unknown. The data originate from a study of T cells in localized non-small cell lung cancer. General study points: Elevated blood T cell density was associated with longer overall survival. Among the top 100 tumor clones, a median about 57 appeared in adjacent lung. It remains possible that heterogeneity exists, since only one tumor region was sequenced. The highest T cell clonality was in uninvolved adjacent lung, above tumor.

Using immunoSEQ multiplex PCR, the repertoire was profiled, and TCRdb retains in-frame clones only, with some absent. The sample yields roughly 30,000 clones, 85% to 95% seen once. The receptor's source is a woman aged 40 to 75 with stage I lung adenocarcinoma. Specimen: peripheral blood, collected before any cancer treatment.

CDR3 bases: TGTGCCAGCAATTCAAAGGACAGGGCGCTCTATGGCTACACCTTC. This codes for CASNSKDRALYGYTF. The chain is built from TRBV2 and TRBJ1-2; 8 bases match TRBD1. There are 15 residues in the CDR3. Germline CDR1 reads SNHLY; CDR2 reads FYNNEI. V was pared by 7 bases and J by 4 bases, with 11 bases of the junction left unmatched.